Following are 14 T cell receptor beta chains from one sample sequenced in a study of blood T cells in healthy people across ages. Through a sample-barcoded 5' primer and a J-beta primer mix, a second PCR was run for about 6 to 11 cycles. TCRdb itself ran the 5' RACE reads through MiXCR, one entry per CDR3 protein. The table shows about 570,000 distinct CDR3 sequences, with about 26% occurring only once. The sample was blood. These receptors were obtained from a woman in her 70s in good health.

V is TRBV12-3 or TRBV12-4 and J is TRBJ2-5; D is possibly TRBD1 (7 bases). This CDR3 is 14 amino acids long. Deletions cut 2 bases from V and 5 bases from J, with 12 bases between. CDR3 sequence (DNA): TGTGCCAGCAGTTTATCGGCAGGGGGGGAGACCCAGTACTTC. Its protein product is CASSLSAGGETQYF.

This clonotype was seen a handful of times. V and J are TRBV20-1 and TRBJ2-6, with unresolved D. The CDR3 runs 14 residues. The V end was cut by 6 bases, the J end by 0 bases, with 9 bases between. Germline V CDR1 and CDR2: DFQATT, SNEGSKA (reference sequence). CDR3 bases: TGCAGTGCGATTCCACACTCTGGGGCCAACGTCCTGACTTTC. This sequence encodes CSAIPHSGANVLTF.

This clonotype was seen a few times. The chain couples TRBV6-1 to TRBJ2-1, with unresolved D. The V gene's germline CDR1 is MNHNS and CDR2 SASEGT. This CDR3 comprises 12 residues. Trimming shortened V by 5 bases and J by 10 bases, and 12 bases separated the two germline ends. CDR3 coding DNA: TGTGCCAGCAGTTTGAGCTTAAGCGAGCAGTTCTTC. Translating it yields CASSLSLSEQFF.

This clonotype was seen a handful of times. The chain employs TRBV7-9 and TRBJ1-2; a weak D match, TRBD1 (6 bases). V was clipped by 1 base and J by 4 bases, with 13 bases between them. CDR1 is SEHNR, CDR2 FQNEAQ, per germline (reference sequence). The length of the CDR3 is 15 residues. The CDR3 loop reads CASSLGDRPFYGYTF. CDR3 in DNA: TGTGCCAGCAGCTTAGGAGACAGGCCTTTCTATGGCTACACCTTC.

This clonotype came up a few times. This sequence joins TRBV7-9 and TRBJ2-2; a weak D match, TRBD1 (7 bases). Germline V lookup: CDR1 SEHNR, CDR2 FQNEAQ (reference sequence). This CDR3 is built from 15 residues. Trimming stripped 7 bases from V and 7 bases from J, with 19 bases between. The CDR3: CASIPQGGLNGELFF. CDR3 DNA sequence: TGTGCCAGCATCCCCCAGGGGGGACTTAACGGGGAGCTGTTTTTT.

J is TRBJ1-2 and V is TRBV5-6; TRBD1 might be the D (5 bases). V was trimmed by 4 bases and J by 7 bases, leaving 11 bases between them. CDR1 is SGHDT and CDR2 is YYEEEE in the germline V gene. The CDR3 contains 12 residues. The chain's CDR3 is CASSESGPGYTF. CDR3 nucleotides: TGTGCCAGCAGCGAATCAGGGCCTGGCTACACCTTC. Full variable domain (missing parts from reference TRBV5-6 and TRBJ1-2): DAGVTQSPTHLIKTRGQQVTLRCSPKSGHDTVSWYQQALGQGPQFIFQYYEEEERQRGNFPDRFSGHQFPNYSSELNVNALLLGDSALYLCASSESGPGYTFGSGTRLTVV.

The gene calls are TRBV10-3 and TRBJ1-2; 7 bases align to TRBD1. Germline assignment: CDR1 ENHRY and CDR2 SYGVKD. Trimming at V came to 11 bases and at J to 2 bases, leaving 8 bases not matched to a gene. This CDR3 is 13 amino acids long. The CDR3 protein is CAASQGPNYGYTF. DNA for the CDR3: TGTGCCGCATCACAGGGGCCAAACTATGGCTACACCTTC.

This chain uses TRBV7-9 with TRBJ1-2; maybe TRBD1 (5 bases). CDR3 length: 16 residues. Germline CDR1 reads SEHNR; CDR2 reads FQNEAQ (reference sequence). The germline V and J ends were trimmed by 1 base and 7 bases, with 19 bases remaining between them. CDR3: CASSLGRGELAGGYTF. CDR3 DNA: TGTGCCAGCAGCTTAGGGCGGGGGGAGTTGGCTGGTGGCTACACCTTC.

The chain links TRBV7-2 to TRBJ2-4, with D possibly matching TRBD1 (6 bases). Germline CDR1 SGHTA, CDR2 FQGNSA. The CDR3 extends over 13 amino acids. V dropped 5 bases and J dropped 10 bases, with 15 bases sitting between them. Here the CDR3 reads CASSPRDGTIQYF. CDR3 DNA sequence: TGTGCCAGCAGCCCACGGGACGGGACAATTCAGTACTTC.

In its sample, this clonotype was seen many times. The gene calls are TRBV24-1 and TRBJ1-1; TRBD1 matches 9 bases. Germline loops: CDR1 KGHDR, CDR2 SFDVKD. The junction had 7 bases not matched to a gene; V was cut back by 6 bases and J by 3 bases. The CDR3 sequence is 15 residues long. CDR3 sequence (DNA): TGTGCCACCAGTTCTGGAAGGACAGGGGACACTGAAGCTTTCTTT. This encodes CATSSGRTGDTEAFF.

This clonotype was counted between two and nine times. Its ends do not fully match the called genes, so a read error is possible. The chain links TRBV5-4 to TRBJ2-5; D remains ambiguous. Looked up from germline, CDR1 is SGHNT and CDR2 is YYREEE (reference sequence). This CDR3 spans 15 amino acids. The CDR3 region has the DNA TGTGCCAGCAGCTTGGGTGGCCCCGACCAGGAGACCCAGTACTTC. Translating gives CASSLGGPDQETQYF.

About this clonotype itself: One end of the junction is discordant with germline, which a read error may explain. CDR3 in amino acids: CASSLIPLNTEAFF. The CDR3 bases are TGTGCCAGCAGCTTAATCCCCCTGAACACAGAAGCTTTCTTT. The chain joins TRBV7-9 to TRBJ1-1; D uncertain. From germline, CDR1 is SEHNR and CDR2 FQNEAQ (reference sequence). This CDR3 has 14 amino acids.

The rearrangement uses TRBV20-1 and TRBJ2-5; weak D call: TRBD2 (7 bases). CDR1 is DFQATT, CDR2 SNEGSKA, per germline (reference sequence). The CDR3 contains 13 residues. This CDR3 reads CSFLGGPRETQYF. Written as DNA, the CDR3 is TGCAGCTTCCTGGGGGGGCCCCGAGAGACCCAGTACTTC.

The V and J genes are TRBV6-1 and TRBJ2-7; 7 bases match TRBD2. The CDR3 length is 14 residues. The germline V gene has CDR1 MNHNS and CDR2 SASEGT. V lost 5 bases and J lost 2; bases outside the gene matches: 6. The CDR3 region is CASSRGGFPYEQYF. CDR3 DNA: TGTGCCAGCAGTCGCGGGGGATTCCCCTACGAGCAGTACTTC.